The clone carrying this T cell receptor (beta chain) was counted a few times. This CDR3 is 16 amino acids long. Unmatched junction bases numbered 2, after V lost 0 bases and J lost 2 bases. Germline V gene sequence: CDR1 MGHRA, CDR2 YSYEKL. Under the authors' procedure: Cell counts per sample came from amplifying reference gene primers. Sequenced by immunoSEQ multiplex PCR; TCRdb stores in-frame clones only, minus some. V, J and clone size are those of that table, while D and trimming were read from the DNA. The table shows over 90,000 clones, with around nine tenths occurring only once. This sample was taken from a study of blood T cell repertoires in COVID-19. Looking at the study overall: Acute-phase and convalescent COVID-19 samples originated in the United States, Italy and Spain. The analysed material was cDNA or gDNA that came from T cells, B-cell-depleted T cells, or PBMCs.

The TCR originated in a man aged 45-65 years with acute or convalescent COVID-19. The sample taken for sequencing was peripheral blood. This chain links TRBV4-1 with TRBJ2-2; 8 bases are a match to TRBD1. The CDR3 DNA reads TGCGCCAGCAGCCAAGAGGGACAGGCCAACACCGGGGAGCTGTTTTTT. Translating gives CASSQEGQANTGELFF.